Reported below is one T cell receptor (beta chain). No antigen is known for it. Naive CD8 isolation took CD45RO-negative cells positively selected for CCR7 and excluded terminally differentiated effector memory CD45RA+ cells. V lost 6 bases, J lost 5 bases, and 23 bases lay in between. Germline values: CDR1 MNHEY, CDR2 SMNVEV (reference sequence). This CDR3 is 16 amino acids long. This record belongs to a study of shared clonotypes between healthy human individuals. Broader study findings: Roughly 4.7% was the fraction of naive CD4 clonotypes found shared across several donors.

Sorted subsets were amplified in replicate PCRs using approximately 0.2 ug DNA, approximately 30,000 T cell genomes. Using immunoSEQ multiplex PCR, the repertoire was profiled, and TCRdb retains in-frame clones only, with some absent. The sample carries millions of clones, 93% recorded once. This chain connects TRBV27 to TRBJ2-7, with D perhaps TRBD1 (6 bases). This TCR was recovered from a man aged 18 to 35 in good health. Some clones in this sample may be carry-over from other donors' samples. Sequencing used naive CD8+ T cells from PBMCs. The CDR3 DNA is TGTGCCAGCAGCTTGGGGGCCGGGACCCCTACCCACGAGCAGTACTTC. Its protein product is CASSLGAGTPTHEQYF.